The T cell receptor beta chain under discussion was sequenced for a study of cytomegalovirus exposure and HLA in healthy donors. It was with 60 Vbeta and 13 Jbeta primers that the PCR ran. Measured with immunoSEQ multiplex PCR; TCRdb has only the in-frame clones, and not every one. This listing includes some 120,000 clones. Germline V gene sequence: CDR1 SGHNT, CDR2 YENEEA. V lost 4 bases and J 2 bases, leaving 13 bases between the germline ends. This CDR3 comprises 15 residues. Sequencing was performed on PBMCs. The rearrangement joins TRBV11-3 to TRBJ2-3, with D tentatively TRBD2 (5 bases). The sequence was collected from a middle-aged man in good health and CMV-seronegative. The CDR3 reads CASSSDGSPTDTQYF. DNA for the CDR3: TGTGCCAGCAGCTCAGATGGGAGCCCCACAGATACGCAGTATTTT.